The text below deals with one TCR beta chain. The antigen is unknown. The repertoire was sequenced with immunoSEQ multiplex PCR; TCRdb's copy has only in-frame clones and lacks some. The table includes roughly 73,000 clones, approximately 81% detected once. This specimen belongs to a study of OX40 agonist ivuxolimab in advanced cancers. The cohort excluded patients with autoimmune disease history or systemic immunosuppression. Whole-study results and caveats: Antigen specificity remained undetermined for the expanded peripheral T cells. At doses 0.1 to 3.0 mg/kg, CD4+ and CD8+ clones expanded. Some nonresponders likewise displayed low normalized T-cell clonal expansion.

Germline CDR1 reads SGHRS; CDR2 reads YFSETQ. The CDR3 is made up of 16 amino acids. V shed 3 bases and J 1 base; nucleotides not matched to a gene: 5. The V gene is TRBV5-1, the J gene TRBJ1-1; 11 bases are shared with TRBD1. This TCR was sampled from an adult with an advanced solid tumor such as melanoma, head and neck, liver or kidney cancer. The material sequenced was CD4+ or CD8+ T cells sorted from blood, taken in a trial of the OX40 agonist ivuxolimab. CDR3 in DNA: TGCGCCAGCAGCTGGGGACAGGGGGACTGGAACACTGAAGCTTTCTTT. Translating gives CASSWGQGDWNTEAFF.